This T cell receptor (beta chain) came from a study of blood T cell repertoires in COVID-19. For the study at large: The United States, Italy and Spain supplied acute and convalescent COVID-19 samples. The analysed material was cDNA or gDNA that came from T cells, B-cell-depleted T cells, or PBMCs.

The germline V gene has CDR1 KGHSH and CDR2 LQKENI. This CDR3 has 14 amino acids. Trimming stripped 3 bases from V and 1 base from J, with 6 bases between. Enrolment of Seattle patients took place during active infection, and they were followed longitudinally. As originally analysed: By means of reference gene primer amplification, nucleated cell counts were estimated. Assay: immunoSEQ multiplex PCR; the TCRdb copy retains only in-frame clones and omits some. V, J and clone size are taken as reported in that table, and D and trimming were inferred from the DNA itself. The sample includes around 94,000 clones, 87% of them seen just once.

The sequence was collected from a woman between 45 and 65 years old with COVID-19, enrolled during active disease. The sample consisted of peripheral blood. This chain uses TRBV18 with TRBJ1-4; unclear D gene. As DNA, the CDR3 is TGTGCCAGCTCACCGGGCCTAACTAATGAAAAACTGTTTTTT. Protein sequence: CASSPGLTNEKLFF.